The 14 T cell receptor beta chains below were found in one sample sequenced in a study of blood T cell repertoires in COVID-19. This table comes from immunoSEQ multiplex PCR, and its TCRdb copy is limited to in-frame clones, with some not included. The sample records fewer than 250,000 clones, 83% being singletons. Sequenced input: peripheral blood. These receptors all come from a woman between 40 and 55 years old with active or convalescent COVID-19.

Written as DNA, the CDR3 is TGTGCTAGTGGTTTGGGGGGACTTGACAATGAGCAGTTCTTC. Translation gives CASGLGGLDNEQFF. V and J are TRBV12-5 and TRBJ2-1; a weak D match, TRBD2 (6 bases). Per the germline V gene, CDR1 is LGHNT and CDR2 is FRNRAP. The CDR3 extends over 14 amino acids. The V end lost 1 base, the J end lost 5 bases, and 9 bases lay between the germline ends.

V is TRBV7-9 and J is TRBJ2-3; D is possibly TRBD1 (5 bases). V shed 3 bases and J shed 9 bases, with 19 bases lying between them. Germline V gives CDR1 SEHNR, CDR2 FQNEAQ (reference sequence). The CDR3 sequence is 15 residues long. This CDR3 reads CASSFPLLGEGTQYF. CDR3 bases: TGTGCCAGCAGCTTTCCCCTGCTAGGGGAAGGAACGCAGTATTTT. Combining the CDR3 with reference TRBV7-9 and TRBJ2-3 gives the whole variable domain DTGVSQNPRHKITKRGQNVTFRCDPISEHNRLYWYRQTLGQGPEFLTYFQNEAQLEKSRLLSDRFSAERPKGSFSTLEIQRTEQGDSAMYLCASSFPLLGEGTQYFGPGTRLTVL.

The chain employs TRBV30 and TRBJ2-7; 12 bases map to TRBD2. Germline CDR1 GTSNPN, CDR2 SVGIG (reference sequence). CDR3 length: 15 amino acids. Unmatched junction bases numbered 5, after V lost 2 bases and J lost 3 bases. In nucleotides, the CDR3 is TGTGCCTGGAGTTCTAGCGGGAGGGGTATCTACGAGCAGTACTTC. It codes for CAWSSSGRGIYEQYF.

This clone has just one count. CDR3 sequence reads: CATSPRDRGYNEQFF. CDR3 DNA sequence: TGTGCCACCAGTCCTCGGGACAGGGGTTACAATGAGCAGTTCTTC. The chain recombines TRBV24-1 with TRBJ2-1; 10 bases agree with TRBD1. The CDR3 extends over 15 amino acids. In germline, CDR1 is KGHDR, CDR2 SFDVKD. V shed 6 bases and J 4 bases; nucleotides not matched to a gene: 5.

The chain combines TRBV5-1 with TRBJ1-1, with D tentatively TRBD1 (6 bases). The germline CDR1 and CDR2 sequences are SGHRS and YFSETQ. V lost 0 bases and J 0 bases, leaving 9 bases between the germline ends. The CDR3 loop spans 15 amino acids. The CDR3 coding sequence is TGCGCCAGCAGCTTGGCTCAGGGGATGAACACTGAAGCTTTCTTT. Its protein product is CASSLAQGMNTEAFF.

The chain recombines TRBV2 with TRBJ1-2; unclear D gene. The germline V gene has CDR1 SNHLY and CDR2 FYNNEI. V dropped 3 bases and J dropped 4 bases, with 12 bases sitting between them. The CDR3 is 14 residues long. Written as DNA, the CDR3 is TGTGCCAGCAGTGATTTGAGTTTAAGCTATGGCTACACCTTC. Its protein product is CASSDLSLSYGYTF.

The chain recombines TRBV3-1 (or the pseudogene TRBV3-2) with TRBJ2-7, with TRBD2 matching 8 bases. This CDR3 comprises 11 residues. The V and J ends lost 4 bases and 7 bases, in that order; junction bases with no gene match: 0. CDR1 is LGHDT, CDR2 YNNKEL, per germline (reference sequence). In nucleotides, the CDR3 is TGTGCCAGCAGCCTAGCGGGGGAGCAGTACTTC. It encodes CASSLAGEQYF.

The chain couples TRBV5-1 to TRBJ1-5, with 7 bases identical to TRBD1. Germline CDR1 and CDR2: SGHRS and YFSETQ. Germline trimming cut 1 base from V and 4 bases from J; bases unmatched to any gene: 5. The CDR3 consists of 15 residues. The DNA for the CDR3 is TGCGCCAGCAGCTTGCTAGGGGGCCAGAATCAGCCCCAGCATTTT. As protein: CASSLLGGQNQPQHF.

This chain joins TRBV5-4 and TRBJ2-5; the match to TRBD2 covers 7 bases. There are 14 residues in the CDR3. CDR1 and CDR2 (germline): SGHNT, YYREEE (reference sequence). Trimming removed 4 bases from V and 1 base from J; junction bases left unmatched: 4. CDR3 protein: CASSKASGQETQYF. The DNA of the CDR3 is TGTGCCAGCAGCAAAGCTAGCGGCCAAGAGACCCAGTACTTC. Using reference TRBV5-4 and TRBJ2-5 for the parts outside the CDR3, the full variable domain is ETGVTQSPTHLIKTRGQQVTLRCSSQSGHNTVSWYQQALGQGPQFIFQYYREEENGRGNFPPRFSGLQFPNYSSELNVNALELDDSALYLCASSKASGQETQYFGPGTRLLVL.

V is TRBV29-1 and J is TRBJ2-1, with D maybe TRBD2 (5 bases). The CDR3 has 15 amino acids. Germline V gives CDR1 SQVTM, CDR2 ANQGSEA. Trimming left V 4 bases short and J 2 bases short, with 15 bases between. The CDR3 loop reads CSVADLAGAYNEQFF. The CDR3 coding sequence is TGCAGCGTTGCAGATCTAGCAGGAGCCTACAATGAGCAGTTCTTC.

The chain carries TRBV29-1 and TRBJ1-2; a weak D match, TRBD1 (6 bases). The germline gives CDR1 SQVTM, CDR2 ANQGSEA. This CDR3 comprises 15 residues. Trimming removed 7 bases from V and 6 bases from J, with 24 bases in between. The CDR3 DNA sequence: TGCAGCGCTGTGACAGGATTCCTCGGGTTCGATGGCTACACCTTC. Encoded protein: CSAVTGFLGFDGYTF.

The chain combines TRBV30 with TRBJ1-1, with a weak D call TRBD1 (5 bases). Germline V gene lookup returns CDR1 GTSNPN and CDR2 SVGIG (reference sequence). V was shortened by 2 bases and J by 5 bases, with 12 bases between the two germline ends. The length of the CDR3 is 13 residues. The CDR3 nucleotides read TGTGCCTGGAGTTGGGCTCGGGGGACTGAAGCTTTCTTT. Encoded protein: CAWSWARGTEAFF.

The genes are TRBV27 and TRBJ2-1; TRBD2 is a possible D gene (6 bases). CDR3 length: 14 amino acids. V was pared by 6 bases and J by 0 bases, with 9 bases between. The germline V gene has CDR1 MNHEY and CDR2 SMNVEV (reference sequence). CDR3 nucleotides: TGTGCCAGCAGGGGACTCTTCTCCTACAATGAGCAGTTCTTC. As protein: CASRGLFSYNEQFF.

The CDR3 protein is CATSDPRGSGSYNEQFF. In DNA, the CDR3 is TGTGCCACCAGTGATCCACGGGGTAGCGGGAGCTACAATGAGCAGTTCTTC. The chain uses TRBV24-1 and TRBJ2-1, with 9 bases lining up with TRBD2. V lost 3 bases to trimming and J lost 3 bases; unmatched junction nucleotides: 8. The CDR3 consists of 17 residues. Looked up from germline, CDR1 is KGHDR and CDR2 is SFDVKD.